One and the same sample provided the 25 T cell receptor beta chains below, sequenced in a study of T cell responses to AZD1222 COVID-19 vaccine. Measured with immunoSEQ multiplex PCR; TCRdb has only the in-frame clones, and not every one. The repertoire holds more than 150,000 clones, with 88% as singletons. The sample was peripheral blood, taken on day 0 of AZD1222 vaccination. The source is an adult in good health.

The V call is TRBV18, the J call TRBJ1-6; the D is unclear. V lost 3 bases and J lost 12, with 12 bases in between. The CDR3 runs 13 residues. Germline CDR1 KGHSH, CDR2 LQKENI. In nucleotides, the CDR3 is TGTGCCAGCTCACCGTTAGGGCCTGGACCCCTCCACTTT. Its protein is CASSPLGPGPLHF.

V is TRBV20-1 and J is TRBJ1-1; D not resolved. The CDR3 has 12 amino acids. From germline, CDR1 is DFQATT and CDR2 SNEGSKA (reference sequence). V lost 3 bases to trimming and J lost 2 bases, with 7 bases between them. The CDR3: CSASIENTEAFF. The CDR3 DNA is TGCAGTGCTAGTATAGAAAACACTGAAGCTTTCTTT.

The V gene is TRBV18, the J gene TRBJ2-5; 11 positions match TRBD2. Germline V CDR1 and CDR2: KGHSH, LQKENI. The CDR3 extends over 15 amino acids. Trimming at V came to 1 base and at J to 5 bases, leaving 3 bases not matched to a gene. CDR3 nucleotides: TGTGCCAGCTCACCACTCACTAGCGGGGGTGAGACCCAGTACTTC. Encoded protein: CASSPLTSGGETQYF.

The chain links TRBV29-1 to TRBJ2-3, with TRBD1 matching over 11 bases. CDR1 is SQVTM, CDR2 ANQGSEA, per germline. The CDR3 totals 14 residues. V shed 7 bases and J 4 bases; nucleotides not matched to a gene: 7. The CDR3 is CSAQRTGGADTQYF. DNA for the CDR3: TGCAGCGCCCAGCGGACAGGGGGCGCAGATACGCAGTATTTT.

This clone was found a few times. The chain links TRBV19 to TRBJ2-7; D could derive from TRBD1 or TRBD2 (5 bases each). This CDR3 comprises 16 residues. In germline, CDR1 is LNHDA, CDR2 SQIVND (reference sequence). Trimming removed 4 bases at V and 0 bases at J, with 16 bases between. The CDR3 nucleotides are TGTGCCAGTAGTAGGTCGGGGCGGGCCGGCTCCTACGAGCAGTACTTC. It yields the protein CASSRSGRAGSYEQYF.

V usage is TRBV7-3 and J usage is TRBJ2-1, with TRBD1 matching 10 bases. CDR1 is SGHTA and CDR2 is FQGTGA in the germline V gene. This CDR3 spans 16 amino acids. Losses at the gene ends were 4 bases for V and 5 bases for J; bases not matched to a gene: 8. The CDR3 bases are TGTGCCAGCAGCTCTATCGGGACAGGGGATCACAATGAGCAGTTCTTC. Its protein is CASSSIGTGDHNEQFF.

The genes are TRBV7-2 and TRBJ1-3; D gene unclear. Germline V gene lookup returns CDR1 SGHTA and CDR2 FQGNSA. Between the trimmed V and J ends, which lost 4 bases and 15 bases, there was a span of 13 bases. The CDR3 spans 11 residues. The CDR3 here is CASSYIGVTYF. Written as DNA, the CDR3 is TGTGCCAGCAGCTATATCGGGGTGACATATTTT.

V gene TRBV27 combines with J gene TRBJ2-3; a weak D match, TRBD1 (5 bases). The CDR3 is 14 residues long. CDR1 and CDR2 from the germline V gene are MNHEY and SMNVEV (reference sequence). Trimming left V 5 bases short and J 2 bases short, with 11 bases between. The chain's CDR3 is CASSQTVATDTQYF. CDR3 nucleotides: TGTGCCAGCAGTCAGACAGTGGCCACAGATACGCAGTATTTT.

The chain employs TRBV24-1 and TRBJ2-1; 7 bases match TRBD2. V gave up 7 bases and J gave up 2 bases; unmatched junction bases: 22. The germline V gene has CDR1 KGHDR and CDR2 SFDVKD. The CDR3 is 20 amino acids. CDR3 loop: CATRGDFQGGSGKPYNEQFF. CDR3 in DNA: TGTGCCACCAGGGGGGACTTCCAAGGAGGGAGCGGGAAACCCTACAATGAGCAGTTCTTC.

The V call is TRBV2, the J call TRBJ2-4; 7 bases are shared with TRBD1. V gave up 6 bases and J gave up 8 bases; unmatched junction bases: 16. The CDR3 has 16 residues. Germline CDR1 reads SNHLY; CDR2 reads FYNNEI. The CDR3 DNA reads as TGTGCCAGCAGCTTTACAGGGGCCCCGGTAAGAGACATTCAGTACTTC. Translated, it gives CASSFTGAPVRDIQYF. The whole variable domain, filled in from reference TRBV2 and TRBJ2-4, reads EPEVTQTPSHQVTQMGQEVILRCVPISNHLYFYWYRQILGQKVEFLVSFYNNEISEKSEIFDDQFSVERPDGSNFTLKIRSTKLEDSAMYFCASSFTGAPVRDIQYFGAGTRLSVL.

This clone was detected a few times. The genes are TRBV30 and TRBJ1-6; perhaps TRBD1 as D (5 bases). V was clipped by 0 bases and J by 15 bases, with 12 bases between them. CDR1 is GTSNPN, CDR2 SVGIG, per germline (reference sequence). The CDR3 runs 12 residues. This chain's CDR3 is CAWSVPGLSLHF. The CDR3 nucleotides are TGTGCCTGGAGTGTACCAGGGTTGAGCCTCCACTTT. Supplemented by reference TRBV30 and TRBJ1-6, the full variable domain reads SQTIHQWPATLVQPVGSPLSLECTVEGTSNPNLYWYRQAAGRGLQLLFYSVGIGQISSEVPQNLSASRPQDRQFILSSKKLLLSDSGFYLCAWSVPGLSLHFGNGTRLTVT.

The chain couples TRBV4-1 to TRBJ2-3; 10 bases agree with TRBD2. CDR3 length equals 17 residues. From germline, CDR1 is MGHRA and CDR2 YSYEKL. V gave up 1 base and J gave up 4 bases; unmatched junction bases: 8. CDR3 in amino acids: CASSQALAGVGADTQYF. CDR3 nucleotide sequence: TGCGCCAGCAGCCAAGCTCTAGCGGGAGTAGGCGCAGATACGCAGTATTTT.

The chain is built from TRBV3-1 (or the pseudogene TRBV3-2) and TRBJ2-7; TRBD1 might be the D (6 bases). CDR1 LGHDT and CDR2 YNNKEL come from the germline V gene (reference sequence). The CDR3 covers 13 residues. Trimming pared 3 bases from V and 6 bases from J, leaving 12 bases between. The DNA of the CDR3 is TGTGCCAGCAGCCACCCAGGGGTGGGCGAGCAGTACTTC. It is translated as CASSHPGVGEQYF.

V is TRBV7-8 and J is TRBJ2-4; either TRBD1 or TRBD2 may fit D (5 bases each). The CDR3 is 15 amino acids. Trimming took 5 bases from V and 6 from J, leaving 17 bases between them. The germline gives CDR1 SGHVS, CDR2 FQNEAQ. The CDR3: CASSPPRGDLNIQYF. CDR3 bases: TGTGCCAGCAGCCCGCCCCGGGGCGACTTAAACATTCAGTACTTC.

CDR3 sequence reads: CASRRDYGTDTQYF. The CDR3 DNA follows: TGTGCCAGCAGACGGGACTACGGCACAGATACGCAGTATTTT. The rearrangement uses TRBV6-4 and TRBJ2-3; 7 bases map to TRBD2. Trimming took 6 bases from V and 1 from J; bases not matched to a gene: 4. The germline V gene has CDR1 MRHNA and CDR2 SNTAGT. CDR3 length equals 14 residues.

The sample holds a few counts of this clone. The chain carries TRBV18 and TRBJ2-2, with 8 bases lining up with TRBD2. Trimming cost V 6 bases and J 6 bases; bases outside gene matches: 6. The CDR3 totals 14 residues. In germline, CDR1 is KGHSH, CDR2 LQKENI. Here the CDR3 DNA reads TGTGCCAGCTCCTTCCAGCGGGAGTCCGGGGAGCTGTTTTTT. Translated: CASSFQRESGELFF.

The V gene is TRBV2, the J gene TRBJ2-5, with TRBD1 as a possible D gene (7 bases). V was shortened by 6 bases and J by 2 bases, with 13 bases between the two germline ends. The CDR3 is 14 residues long. Germline V gene sequence: CDR1 SNHLY, CDR2 FYNNEI. The CDR3 DNA reads TGTGCCAGCAGGGGGAGGACAGGACAAGAGACCCAGTACTTC. Translated: CASRGRTGQETQYF.

V gene TRBV10-3 combines with J gene TRBJ1-1; tentative D call: TRBD1 (5 bases). CDR1 and CDR2 (germline): ENHRY, SYGVKD. V was shortened by 7 bases and J by 4 bases, with 16 bases between the two germline ends. This CDR3 spans 14 amino acids. CDR3 coding DNA: TGTGCCATCACGTCTGGGGCAGAGGCCACTGAAGCTTTCTTT. This translates into CAITSGAEATEAFF.

The J gene is TRBJ1-2, the V gene TRBV27; perhaps TRBD1 as D (5 bases). The CDR3 totals 17 residues. V lost 6 bases and J 2 bases, leaving 22 bases between the germline ends. CDR1 and CDR2 (germline): MNHEY, SMNVEV (reference sequence). CDR3 sequence reads: CASSLIQGGTKNYGYTF. In nucleotides, the CDR3 is TGTGCCAGCAGCTTGATCCAAGGCGGGACGAAGAACTATGGCTACACCTTC.

The table lists this clone with a count of one. The rearrangement links TRBV27 to TRBJ1-6; D ambiguous. V was trimmed by 8 bases and J by 0 bases, leaving 8 bases between them. The V gene's germline CDR1 is MNHEY and CDR2 SMNVEV (reference sequence). The length of the CDR3 is 14 residues. CDR3 DNA: TGTGCCAGCCCTGTGAGCTCCTATAATTCACCCCTCCACTTT. Protein: CASPVSSYNSPLHF.

The chain recombines TRBV29-1 with TRBJ2-7, with TRBD1 matching over 7 bases. This CDR3 spans 14 amino acids. After removal of 1 base from V and 1 base from J, the junction contained 4 bases not matched to a gene. The V gene's germline CDR1 is SQVTM and CDR2 ANQGSEA. The CDR3 region has the DNA TGCAGCGTTGAAGGGCAGGGGGTATCCTACGAGCAGTACTTC. Its protein is CSVEGQGVSYEQYF.

This clone has a handful of counts. This chain uses TRBV11-2 with TRBJ1-2; D may be TRBD1 (6 bases). Germline V gene data show CDR1 as SGHAT and CDR2 as FQNNGV. The CDR3 is 16 residues long. Trimming cost V 1 base and J 3 bases, with 15 bases left between them. CDR3 in DNA: TGTGCCAGCAGCTTAGGGGGGCGCTTAATTGACTATGGCTACACCTTC. Protein product: CASSLGGRLIDYGYTF. Variable domain in full (rest from reference TRBV11-2 and TRBJ1-2): EAGVAQSPRYKIIEKRQSVAFWCNPISGHATLYWYQQILGQGPKLLIQFQNNGVVDDSQLPKDRFSAERLKGVDSTLKIQPAKLEDSAVYLCASSLGGRLIDYGYTFGSGTRLTVV.

The gene calls are TRBV5-1 and TRBJ2-2; 8 positions agree with TRBD2. The CDR3 runs to 16 residues. Germline assignment: CDR1 SGHRS and CDR2 YFSETQ. After removal of 2 bases from V and 4 bases from J, the junction contained 7 bases not matched to a gene. CDR3: CASSFKRERGTGELFF. The CDR3 bases are TGCGCCAGCAGCTTCAAGCGGGAGAGGGGCACCGGGGAGCTGTTTTTT.

CDR3 sequence reads: CASSISSGYGYTF. The DNA for the CDR3 is TGTGCCAGTAGTATAAGCAGTGGCTATGGCTACACCTTC. The V call is TRBV19, the J call TRBJ1-2; no firm D call. Germline lookup yields CDR1 LNHDA and CDR2 SQIVND (reference sequence). Between the trimmed V and J ends, which lost 2 bases and 4 bases, there was a span of 8 bases. This CDR3 comprises 13 residues.

The V gene is TRBV29-1, the J gene TRBJ1-2; D uncertain. The CDR3 extends over 15 amino acids. The ends were cut back, 0 bases at V and 3 bases at J, with 14 bases in the middle. The germline gives CDR1 SQVTM, CDR2 ANQGSEA. The CDR3 sequence is CSVEDDKEKDYGYTF. DNA of the CDR3: TGCAGCGTTGAAGACGATAAAGAAAAAGACTATGGCTACACCTTC.